These 3 T cell receptor beta chains came from one sample sequenced in a study of T cell responses to AZD1222 COVID-19 vaccine. Clones were read by immunoSEQ multiplex PCR, and TCRdb kept only the in-frame ones, dropping some. The table has 100,000 or so clones, around 83% seen once; the top ten hold 4.5% to 6%. The sample here was peripheral blood, taken on day 0 of AZD1222 vaccination. The receptors shown here come from an adult in good health.

The gene calls are TRBV7-2 and TRBJ2-7; TRBD2 agrees at 7 bases. This CDR3 has 16 amino acids. The J segment lost 3 bases and the V segment lost 5 bases, leaving 13 bases of the junction unmatched. Germline CDR1 is SGHTA and CDR2 is FQGNSA. CDR3 nucleotide sequence: TGTGCCAGCAGCGCGCACCGCCGGGGGGTTGGCTACGAGCAGTACTTC. Protein: CASSAHRRGVGYEQYF.

This clone was counted a single time. The chain has TRBV6-5 and TRBJ2-4; 7 nucleotides line up with TRBD1. The CDR3 extends over 11 amino acids. V lost 6 bases, J lost 16 bases, and 9 bases stayed unmatched. Per germline, CDR1 MNHEY and CDR2 SVGAGI. The CDR3 bases are TGTGCCAGCAGCAGACAGGGAAAGAATTACTTC. Protein sequence: CASSRQGKNYF.

The chain employs TRBV6-5 and TRBJ2-7, with 9 nucleotides matching TRBD1. V lost 3 bases, J lost 4 bases, and 10 bases stayed unmatched. The CDR3 length is 16 residues. Germline V gene sequence: CDR1 MNHEY, CDR2 SVGAGI. The CDR3 here is CASSYSPQGAVYEQYF. Written as DNA, the CDR3 is TGTGCCAGCAGTTATTCCCCACAGGGGGCTGTGTACGAGCAGTACTTC.